Following are 25 T cell receptor beta chains from one sample sequenced in a study of blood T cell repertoires in COVID-19. Clones were read by immunoSEQ multiplex PCR, and TCRdb kept only the in-frame ones, dropping some. The data contain roughly 250,000 clones, approximately 78% of them seen just once; the ten biggest clones take up under 15%. Sequenced: peripheral blood. These receptors were obtained from a woman aged 60-75 years with active or convalescent COVID-19.

V gene TRBV6-1 combines with J gene TRBJ1-2, with 10 nucleotides matching TRBD1. V shed 0 bases, J shed 10 bases, and the junction held 2 bases outside the gene matches. This CDR3 is 13 amino acids long. Germline CDR1 reads MNHNS; CDR2 reads SASEGT. The chain's CDR3 is CASSEAGTGAYTF. The CDR3 DNA reads TGTGCCAGCAGTGAAGCGGGGACAGGGGCCTACACCTTC.

This chain uses TRBV9 with TRBJ1-5, with 7 bases fitting TRBD1. The CDR3 contains 17 residues. V shed 4 bases and J 5 bases; nucleotides not matched to a gene: 15. From germline, CDR1 is SGDLS and CDR2 YYNGEE. The CDR3 region is CASSPYSGTAAHQPQHF. The CDR3 coding sequence is TGTGCCAGCAGCCCCTATAGTGGGACAGCGGCTCATCAGCCCCAGCATTTT.

This chain links TRBV20-1 with TRBJ1-1; possible D gene TRBD1, 5 bases. Germline V CDR1 and CDR2: DFQATT, SNEGSKA (reference sequence). The CDR3 loop spans 10 amino acids. V was shortened by 6 bases and J by 11 bases, with 13 bases between the two germline ends. CDR3 DNA: TGCAGTGCCCCACAGGCGGGGGCTTTCTTT. Translated: CSAPQAGAFF.

This clone came up once. V gene TRBV4-1 combines with J gene TRBJ1-4; 7 bases fit TRBD1. CDR3 length: 15 residues. The V gene's germline CDR1 is MGHRA and CDR2 YSYEKL. V was pared by 4 bases and J by 5 bases, with 7 bases of the junction left unmatched. As DNA, the CDR3 is TGCGCCAGCAGCCCGAATTCAGGGGGGAATGAAAAACTGTTTTTT. Protein: CASSPNSGGNEKLFF.

The chain carries TRBV9 and TRBJ2-3; 12 nucleotides agree with TRBD2. This CDR3 has 15 residues. J gave up 6 bases and V 2 bases, and 4 bases lay outside the gene matches. CDR1 is SGDLS and CDR2 is YYNGEE in the germline V gene. CDR3 DNA: TGTGCCAGCAGCGTGACTAGCGGGGGAGGGGATACGCAGTATTTT. This gives the protein CASSVTSGGGDTQYF.

The chain has TRBV6-1 and TRBJ2-1; D not certain. The CDR3 has 12 residues. V lost 1 base and J lost 7, with 5 bases in between. Germline loops: CDR1 MNHNS, CDR2 SASEGT. In nucleotides, the CDR3 is TGTGCCAGCAGTGAAGTCCGTAATGAGCAGTTCTTC. Translation gives CASSEVRNEQFF.

The V gene is TRBV7-2, the J gene TRBJ1-1; D might be TRBD1 (6 bases). Per the germline V gene, CDR1 is SGHTA and CDR2 is FQGNSA. V was pared by 3 bases and J by 2 bases, with 10 bases between. The CDR3 consists of 14 residues. The CDR3 sequence is CASSFLDSNTEAFF. CDR3 coding DNA: TGTGCCAGCAGCTTCCTGGACAGTAACACTGAAGCTTTCTTT. The whole variable domain, filled in from reference TRBV7-2 and TRBJ1-1, reads GAGVSQSPSNKVTEKGKDVELRCDPISGHTALYWYRQSLGQGLEFLIYFQGNSAPDKSGLPSDRFSAERTGGSVSTLTIQRTQQEDSAVYLCASSFLDSNTEAFFGQGTRLTVV.

CDR3 DNA: TGTGCCAGAAGCACCGCGAGGGTCTACGAGCAGTACTTC. The encoded protein is CARSTARVYEQYF. J is TRBJ2-7 and V is TRBV5-3, with D maybe TRBD2 (5 bases). TRBV5-3 belongs to the ORF category, with a function that is uncertain. Trimming removed 4 bases from V and 3 bases from J, with 11 bases in between. CDR3 length: 13 amino acids.

The chain joins TRBV7-2 to TRBJ1-1, with TRBD1 matching over 9 bases. The ends lost 4 bases at V and 6 bases at J; junction bases unmatched: 6. Germline lookup yields CDR1 SGHTA and CDR2 FQGNSA. There are 14 residues in the CDR3. CDR3 coding DNA: TGTGCCAGCAGCTCCTGGACAGGGGTGCCTGAAGCTTTCTTT. Amino acids: CASSSWTGVPEAFF.

The chain combines TRBV10-3 with TRBJ2-2; tentative D call: TRBD1 (5 bases). V was clipped by 7 bases and J by 3 bases, with 6 bases between them. Germline V gene lookup returns CDR1 ENHRY and CDR2 SYGVKD. The CDR3 spans 12 residues. The CDR3, as DNA: TGTGCCATCAAACAGGACACCGGGGAGCTGTTTTTT. Protein product: CAIKQDTGELFF.

The chain is built from TRBV2 and TRBJ1-6; a weak D match, TRBD1 (6 bases). V was cut by 7 bases and J by 9 bases, with 16 bases left in between. The CDR3 spans 14 residues. From germline, CDR1 is SNHLY and CDR2 FYNNEI. CDR3 amino acids: CASTRGGESSPLHF. CDR3 nucleotides: TGTGCCAGCACCCGAGGGGGGGAAAGTTCACCCCTCCACTTT. Supplemented by reference TRBV2 and TRBJ1-6, the full variable domain reads EPEVTQTPSHQVTQMGQEVILRCVPISNHLYFYWYRQILGQKVEFLVSFYNNEISEKSEIFDDQFSVERPDGSNFTLKIRSTKLEDSAMYFCASTRGGESSPLHFGNGTRLTVT.

The V call is TRBV18, the J call TRBJ1-3, with D unresolved. Between the trimmed V and J ends, which lost 4 bases and 4 bases, there was a span of 14 bases. The CDR3 covers 15 residues. Germline lookup yields CDR1 KGHSH and CDR2 LQKENI. CDR3 bases: TGTGCCAGCTCACGCGGCGAGGGTTCGGGAAACACCATATATTTT. Protein product: CASSRGEGSGNTIYF.

The chain carries TRBV5-1 and TRBJ2-2, with D possibly being TRBD1 (5 bases). The length of the CDR3 is 13 residues. Germline-derived CDR1 and CDR2 are SGHRS and YFSETQ. The V end lost 2 bases, the J end lost 8 bases, and 10 bases lay between the germline ends. CDR3 amino acids: CASSLGAQGELFF. DNA of the CDR3: TGCGCCAGCAGCTTAGGGGCGCAAGGGGAGCTGTTTTTT.

This sequence joins TRBV6-2 or TRBV6-3 and TRBJ1-2, with D maybe TRBD1 (6 bases). Trimming removed 2 bases at V and 5 bases at J, with 9 bases between. The CDR3 is 13 residues long. Germline lookup yields CDR1 MNHEY and CDR2 SVGEGT. The CDR3 DNA follows: TGTGCCAGCAGTTACGGACAGCTTTATGGCTACACCTTC. Its protein product is CASSYGQLYGYTF.

In this sample, this clone turned up a few times. V usage is TRBV28 and J usage is TRBJ1-5, with D perhaps TRBD1 (5 bases). Trimming took off 3 bases at V and 9 bases at J, with 15 bases between the two ends. Germline V gene sequence: CDR1 MDHEN, CDR2 SYDVKM. This CDR3 comprises 14 residues. The CDR3 sequence: CASSLGGTGGPQHF. In DNA form, the CDR3 reads TGTGCCAGCAGTTTGGGGGGGACTGGGGGGCCCCAGCATTTT. Filled out from reference TRBV28 and TRBJ1-5, the complete variable domain reads DVKVTQSSRYLVKRTGEKVFLECVQDMDHENMFWYRQDPGLGLRLIYFSYDVKMKEKGDIPEGYSVSREKKERFSLILESASTNQTSMYLCASSLGGTGGPQHFGDGTRLSIL.

This clone was counted a few times. This sequence joins TRBV19 and TRBJ2-7; 9 bases are a match to TRBD1. The germline V gene has CDR1 LNHDA and CDR2 SQIVND (reference sequence). V lost 5 bases and J lost 7; bases outside the gene matches: 18. The CDR3 runs 17 residues. The CDR3 coding sequence is TGTGCCAGTAGTTCCCGGACAGGGGCTTGGAGCTTGGGTGAGCAGTACTTC. Amino acids: CASSSRTGAWSLGEQYF.

This clone has a handful of counts. The rearrangement uses TRBV3-1 (or the pseudogene TRBV3-2) and TRBJ2-7; TRBD1 matches 7 bases. This CDR3 is built from 13 residues. J was trimmed by 6 bases and V by 5 bases; bases with no gene match: 7. Germline CDR1 and CDR2: LGHDT and YNNKEL (reference sequence). The DNA of the CDR3 is TGTGCCAGCAGCGAGAACAGGGGTTCCGAGCAGTACTTC. Encoded protein: CASSENRGSEQYF.

This clone was counted between two and nine times. V usage is TRBV10-3 and J usage is TRBJ1-5, with TRBD1 matching over 7 bases. This CDR3 has 14 residues. Germline CDR1 is ENHRY and CDR2 is SYGVKD. With V trimmed by 4 bases and J by 7 bases, 7 bases remained unmatched. In DNA form, the CDR3 reads TGTGCCATCAGTGTCGAGGGGGCCTTACAGCCCCAGCATTTT. Encoded protein: CAISVEGALQPQHF.

The genes are TRBV19 and TRBJ2-1; TRBD2 agrees at 11 bases. Looked up from germline, CDR1 is LNHDA and CDR2 is SQIVND (reference sequence). V lost 6 bases and J lost 4; bases outside the gene matches: 5. CDR3 length: 15 amino acids. CDR3 sequence reads: CASREGLAAYNEQFF. The CDR3, as DNA: TGTGCCAGTAGAGAGGGACTAGCGGCTTACAATGAGCAGTTCTTC.

The genes are TRBV6-1 and TRBJ1-3; TRBD1 is a possible D gene (5 bases). This CDR3 is built from 16 residues. The germline V and J ends were trimmed by 4 bases and 0 bases, with 13 bases remaining between them. In germline, CDR1 is MNHNS, CDR2 SASEGT. CDR3 coding DNA: TGTGCCAGCAGTGGTTTACAGGCCACCTCTGGAAACACCATATATTTT. Protein sequence: CASSGLQATSGNTIYF.

This clone came up once. The chain employs TRBV18 and TRBJ1-2; D remains ambiguous. With 3 bases removed from V and 8 bases from J, the gap between germline ends came to 10 bases. Germline V gene data show CDR1 as KGHSH and CDR2 as LQKENI. The CDR3 covers 12 residues. The DNA of the CDR3 is TGTGCCAGCTCACCGGGCGAGGGAGGCTACACCTTC. As protein: CASSPGEGGYTF.

This clone appeared once. This rearrangement joins TRBV6-2 or TRBV6-3 to TRBJ2-3; 10 positions match TRBD2. Germline V gives CDR1 MNHEY, CDR2 SVGEGT. CDR3 length equals 20 residues. With 6 bases clipped from V and 4 bases from J, the junction kept 22 bases outside the gene matches. The CDR3 is CASSHLPGSGGLDRADTQYF. The CDR3 DNA is TGTGCCAGCAGCCACCTCCCAGGTAGCGGGGGGCTTGATAGGGCAGATACGCAGTATTTT.

A single count supports this clone. The chain is built from TRBV5-1 and TRBJ1-1; 12 bases match TRBD1. The germline V gene has CDR1 SGHRS and CDR2 YFSETQ. The CDR3 totals 17 residues. V gave up 4 bases and J gave up 1 base; unmatched junction bases: 8. DNA for the CDR3: TGCGCCAGCAGCCCGGGACAGGGGGCCGCCGAGAACACTGAAGCTTTCTTT. It is translated as CASSPGQGAAENTEAFF.

The V gene is TRBV5-1, the J gene TRBJ1-2; D perhaps matches TRBD1 (6 bases). V was clipped by 0 bases and J by 5 bases, with 8 bases between them. CDR3 length: 13 amino acids. Germline CDR1 reads SGHRS; CDR2 reads YFSETQ. The CDR3 DNA follows: TGCGCCAGCAGCTTGGGCGGACAGTATGGCTACACCTTC. Translation gives CASSLGGQYGYTF.

This rearrangement joins TRBV3-1 (or the pseudogene TRBV3-2) to TRBJ2-5; D call uncertain. CDR3 length: 14 amino acids. CDR1 is LGHDT and CDR2 is YNNKEL in the germline V gene (reference sequence). V lost 1 base and J 1 base, leaving 7 bases between the germline ends. The CDR3 here is CASSQVGSQETQYF. CDR3 coding DNA: TGTGCCAGCAGCCAAGTTGGCTCCCAAGAGACCCAGTACTTC.